One sample yielded the 19 T cell receptor beta chains listed below, sequenced in a study of siplizumab effects on memory and regulatory T cells. Assay: immunoSEQ multiplex PCR; the TCRdb copy retains only in-frame clones and omits some. The repertoire holds approximately 82,000 clones, with around 90% as singletons. Material: Tregs sorted from blood. The receptors were gathered from a human donor in good health.

This chain links TRBV11-3 with TRBJ2-2; D remains unclear. Trimming cost V 1 base and J 0 bases, with 15 bases left between them. The CDR3 extends over 18 amino acids. Looked up from germline, CDR1 is SGHNT and CDR2 is YENEEA. CDR3 protein: CASSLVSRVRTNTGELFF. In DNA, the CDR3 is TGTGCCAGCAGCTTAGTTTCAAGAGTGAGAACGAACACCGGGGAGCTGTTTTTT.

The genes are TRBV9 and TRBJ2-1; D perhaps matches TRBD1 (5 bases). The CDR3 is 16 amino acids. CDR1 is SGDLS and CDR2 is YYNGEE in the germline V gene. Trimming stripped 3 bases from V and 3 bases from J, with 16 bases between. In DNA form, the CDR3 reads TGTGCCAGCAGCGGATCCCGGACAACTTACTACAATGAGCAGTTCTTC. Amino acid sequence: CASSGSRTTYYNEQFF.

The chain has TRBV6-5 and TRBJ1-3; no clear D gene. Trimming cost V 0 bases and J 1 base, with 7 bases left between them. The CDR3 loop spans 15 amino acids. Germline CDR1 MNHEY, CDR2 SVGAGI. The CDR3 protein is CASSYSWESGNTIYF. CDR3 in DNA: TGTGCCAGCAGTTACTCGTGGGAGTCTGGAAACACCATATATTTT.

DNA of the CDR3: TGTGCCAGCATGGACAGGGAGGGTGGGGAGCTGTTTTTT. Protein product: CASMDREGGELFF. The V and J genes are TRBV7-7 and TRBJ2-2; maybe TRBD1 (8 bases). This CDR3 region has 13 residues. Trimming stripped 7 bases from V and 8 bases from J, with 14 bases between. Germline V lookup: CDR1 SSHAT, CDR2 FNYEAQ (reference sequence). Looking up the rest from reference TRBV7-7 and TRBJ2-2 gives the full variable domain: GAGVSQSPRYKVTKRGQDVTLRCDPISSHATLYWYQQALGQGPEFLTYFNYEAQPDKSGLPSDRFSAERPEGSISTLTIQRTEQRDSAMYRCASMDREGGELFFGEGSRLTVL.

This chain connects TRBV6-5 to TRBJ2-7, with D possibly being TRBD2 (6 bases). The V gene lost 2 bases and the J gene lost 6 bases, with 8 bases spanning the gap. CDR1 is MNHEY, CDR2 SVGAGI, per germline. The length of the CDR3 is 12 residues. The DNA for the CDR3 is TGTGCCAGCAGTTACGGAGGGGTCGAGCAGTACTTC. Translating gives CASSYGGVEQYF.

V and J are TRBV6-5 and TRBJ2-2; TRBD1 is a possible D gene (5 bases). The CDR3 sequence is 15 residues long. The germline CDR1 and CDR2 sequences are MNHEY and SVGAGI. V lost 6 bases, J lost 2 bases, and 13 bases lay in between. CDR3 sequence reads: CASSARTSNTGELFF. CDR3 nucleotide sequence: TGTGCCAGCAGCGCTAGGACAAGCAACACCGGGGAGCTGTTTTTT.

The rearrangement links TRBV2 to TRBJ2-3; D ambiguous. Trimming cost V 6 bases and J 6 bases, with 19 bases left between them. CDR3 length: 15 amino acids. CDR1 is SNHLY and CDR2 is FYNNEI in the germline V gene. The DNA of the CDR3 is TGTGCCAGCAGCGGGTCAGCCCTTCCGTCCGATACGCAGTATTTT. It yields the protein CASSGSALPSDTQYF.

This chain joins TRBV19 and TRBJ2-2; D is possibly TRBD2 (5 bases). Deletions cut 2 bases from V and 8 bases from J, with 15 bases between. CDR1 and CDR2 from the germline V gene are LNHDA and SQIVND (reference sequence). The CDR3 has 15 amino acids. CDR3 DNA sequence: TGTGCCAGTAGTATATGGGAGCAAAAGTCGGGGGAGCTGTTTTTT. This codes for CASSIWEQKSGELFF. The full variable domain, completed using reference TRBV19 and TRBJ2-2, is DGGITQSPKYLFRKEGQNVTLSCEQNLNHDAMYWYRQDPGQGLRLIYYSQIVNDFQKGDIAEGYSVSREKKESFPLTVTSAQKNPTAFYLCASSIWEQKSGELFFGEGSRLTVL.

The chain joins TRBV11-2 to TRBJ2-1, with 8 bases fitting TRBD2. CDR1 SGHAT and CDR2 FQNNGV come from the germline V gene. CDR3 length: 17 residues. With 1 base clipped from V and 3 bases from J, the junction kept 8 bases outside the gene matches. CDR3 residues: CASSLGLARRLYNEQFF. The CDR3 DNA is TGTGCCAGCAGCTTAGGACTAGCGCGGCGACTCTACAATGAGCAGTTCTTC. Supplemented by reference TRBV11-2 and TRBJ2-1, the full variable domain reads EAGVAQSPRYKIIEKRQSVAFWCNPISGHATLYWYQQILGQGPKLLIQFQNNGVVDDSQLPKDRFSAERLKGVDSTLKIQPAKLEDSAVYLCASSLGLARRLYNEQFFGPGTRLTVL.

This chain joins TRBV7-3 and TRBJ2-1, with D possibly being TRBD2 (5 bases). This CDR3 region has 13 residues. Germline CDR1 reads SGHTA; CDR2 reads FQGTGA. The V and J ends lost 0 bases and 8 bases respectively, with 8 bases between them. CDR3 nucleotide sequence: TGTGCCAGCAGCTTAACTGCTAGCCATGAGCAGTTCTTC. This encodes CASSLTASHEQFF.

The table lists this clone with a count of one. The chain joins TRBV30 to TRBJ1-4; no clear D gene. The CDR3 runs to 14 residues. Germline V gives CDR1 GTSNPN, CDR2 SVGIG (reference sequence). Trimming stripped 0 bases from V and 5 bases from J, with 10 bases between. In nucleotides, the CDR3 is TGTGCCTGGAGTGTACGCAAGGGAAATGAAAAACTGTTTTTT. It is translated as CAWSVRKGNEKLFF.

The rearrangement joins TRBV19 to TRBJ1-2, with a possible D match to TRBD1 (5 bases). V dropped 3 bases and J dropped 3 bases, with 23 bases sitting between them. The CDR3 is 18 residues long. Germline CDR1 is LNHDA and CDR2 is SQIVND (reference sequence). The CDR3 DNA reads as TGTGCCAGTAGTATTCGGGGCTTTGTCGCGGCTTTTGACTATGGCTACACCTTC. Translation: CASSIRGFVAAFDYGYTF.

V is TRBV12-1 and J is TRBJ2-7; the D call in the table, TRBD2, was not verified against the DNA. TRBV12-1 is a documented pseudogene. The CDR3 is 14 residues long. The CDR3: CASKGLRTTYEQYF. Written as DNA, the CDR3 is TGTGCCAGCAAAGGACTACGGACGACCTACGAGCAGTACTTC.

This sequence joins TRBV11-3 and TRBJ2-1; 7 bases match TRBD1. The CDR3 sequence is 13 residues long. V lost 5 bases to trimming and J lost 8 bases; unmatched junction nucleotides: 6. Germline CDR1 SGHNT, CDR2 YENEEA. CDR3 in DNA: TGTGCCAGCAGCGGACAGGTGGGCGATGAGCAGTTCTTC. This sequence encodes CASSGQVGDEQFF.

The chain has TRBV18 and TRBJ2-7; 7 bases fit TRBD2. In germline, CDR1 is KGHSH, CDR2 LQKENI. There are 14 residues in the CDR3. V dropped 3 bases and J dropped 2; count of bases not matched to a gene: 4. CDR3 sequence (DNA): TGTGCCAGCTCACCCCCTGGGGGGGCCTACGAGCAGTACTTC. This translates into CASSPPGGAYEQYF.

The V gene is TRBV21-1, the J gene TRBJ2-5; the table's D call of TRBD2 was not tested on the DNA. TRBV21-1 corresponds to a pseudogene. This CDR3 contains 11 residues. The CDR3 reads CASPDQETQYF. CDR3 sequence (DNA): TGTGCCAGCCCGGACCAAGAGACCCAGTACTTC.

The J gene is TRBJ2-3, the V gene TRBV18; TRBD2 matches 9 bases. Germline V CDR1 and CDR2: KGHSH, LQKENI. The CDR3 is made up of 16 amino acids. Trimming removed 5 bases from V and 2 bases from J; junction bases left unmatched: 8. The CDR3 DNA is TGTGCCAGCTCATCCCGAGCGGGGGGCTTCACAGATACGCAGTATTTT. This encodes CASSSRAGGFTDTQYF.

This chain connects TRBV7-2 to TRBJ2-3; weak D call: TRBD1 (5 bases). This CDR3 comprises 13 residues. CDR1 and CDR2 (germline): SGHTA, FQGNSA. V lost 5 bases and J 2 bases, leaving 8 bases between the germline ends. In DNA, the CDR3 is TGTGCCAGCAGCAAACAGGTCACAGATACGCAGTATTTT. Protein product: CASSKQVTDTQYF.

The rearrangement uses TRBV7-3 and TRBJ2-3; unclear D gene. This CDR3 contains 13 residues. The V end was cut by 2 bases, the J end by 6 bases, with 9 bases between. The germline gives CDR1 SGHTA, CDR2 FQGTGA. CDR3 residues: CASSLDIGDTQYF. For the CDR3, the DNA is TGTGCCAGCAGCTTAGATATAGGGGATACGCAGTATTTT. Based on the CDR3 plus reference TRBV7-3 and TRBJ2-3, the full variable domain is GAGVSQTPSNKVTEKGKYVELRCDPISGHTALYWYRQSLGQGPEFLIYFQGTGAADDSGLPNDRFFAVRPEGSVSTLKIQRTERGDSAVYLCASSLDIGDTQYFGPGTRLTVL.